This paragraph reports one T cell receptor (beta chain). Its target is unknown. This likely comes from a read error, as the CDR3 has no conserved phenylalanine or tryptophan at its end. The template was RNA from unsorted bulk tissue. More than 3 cm separated this lung sample from the edge of the tumor. Chemotherapy-naive patients with new lung cancer underwent thoracic surgery in China, August–November 2014. This specimen comes from a study of tumor and adjacent non-tumor tissue in lung cancer. Study-level information: Aged 31 to 76 years, patients included roughly 10 men and a few women with stage I to III disease.

The CDR3 has 12 amino acids. The V and J ends lost 5 bases and 3 bases, in that order; junction bases with no gene match: 4. Per the germline V gene, CDR1 is SQVTM and CDR2 is ANQGSEA. The library came from three nested PCR rounds adapted from ARM-PCR protocols. Each CDR3 protein is one row after TCRdb ran MiXCR on the multiplex PCR reads. The sample consists of 60,000 to 70,000 distinct CDR3 sequences, more than 65% of them appearing once. Study-level findings and limits: In normal lung, the top 100 clones were significantly more dominant than in tumor.

What was sequenced was distant non-tumor lung tissue. The chain recombines TRBV29-1 with TRBJ2-7, with 7 bases matching TRBD1. The receptor was isolated from a man in his 60s with non-small cell lung cancer. Here the CDR3 DNA reads TGCAGCGTTCAGGGGGAGAACTACGAGCAGTACTCG. It specifies CSVQGENYEQYS.